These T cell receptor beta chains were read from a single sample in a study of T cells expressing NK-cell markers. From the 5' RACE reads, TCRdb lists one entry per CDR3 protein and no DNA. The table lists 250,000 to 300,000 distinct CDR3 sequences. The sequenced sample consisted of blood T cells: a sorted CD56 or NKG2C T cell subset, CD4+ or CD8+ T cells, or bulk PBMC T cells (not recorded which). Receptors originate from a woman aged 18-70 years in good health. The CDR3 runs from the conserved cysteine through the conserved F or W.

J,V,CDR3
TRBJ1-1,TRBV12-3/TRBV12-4,CASSLAKGTGGAFF
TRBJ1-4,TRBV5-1,CASSPGTGEKLFF
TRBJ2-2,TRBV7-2,CASSLPQGGTGELFF
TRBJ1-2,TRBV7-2,CASSLGGVSRDTYTF
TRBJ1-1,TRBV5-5,CASSIDSTGTEAFF
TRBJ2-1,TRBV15,CATSIDHLYNEQFF
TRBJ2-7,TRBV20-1,CSVLPGIHEGQYF
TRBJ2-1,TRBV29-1,CSAVSTSGALEQFF
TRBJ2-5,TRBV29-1,CSVQEAETQYF
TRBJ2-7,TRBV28,CASRGWGGKNEQYF
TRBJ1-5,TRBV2,CASSRQGPMAPQHF
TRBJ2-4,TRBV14,CASSQDRVGKNIQYF
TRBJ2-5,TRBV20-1,CSARVGRQETQYF
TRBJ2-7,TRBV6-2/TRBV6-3,CASSFSGTYEQYF
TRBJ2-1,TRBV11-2,CASSFLSGNSYNEQFF
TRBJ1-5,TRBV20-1,CSASPQGPQHF
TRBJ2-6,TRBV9,CASSVEAVGANVLTF
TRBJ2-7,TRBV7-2,CATKDGTSENEQYF
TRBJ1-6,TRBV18,CASSPRTGEPSALHF
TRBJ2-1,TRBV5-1,CASSLLGIYEQFF
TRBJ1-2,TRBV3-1,CASSQEGASGYTF
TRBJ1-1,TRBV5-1,CASSQNLNTEAFF
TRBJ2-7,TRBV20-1,CSARGEGVHYEQYF